One sample yielded the 22 T cell receptor beta chains listed below, sequenced in a study of CD8 T cells in Susac syndrome. RNA was extracted with the RNeasy kit, and a quantity of about 0.5 to 1 ug was reverse transcribed using random hexamers. One entry per CDR3 protein results from TCRdb running MiXCR on the immunoSEQ multiplex PCR reads. This table has more than 250,000 distinct CDR3 sequences, about 91% appearing once. The sequenced sample consisted of CD4+ T cells from PBMCs. Every receptor here comes from a human donor with multiple sclerosis.

V gene TRBV29-1 combines with J gene TRBJ2-1; possibly TRBD1 or TRBD2 for D (5 bases each). The V gene lost 7 bases and the J gene lost 3 bases, with 13 bases spanning the gap. CDR3 length equals 13 residues. The germline gives CDR1 SQVTM, CDR2 ANQGSEA. In nucleotides, the CDR3 is TGCAGCGCAGGTCGGGGCGACTACAATGAGCAGTTCTTC. It specifies CSAGRGDYNEQFF.

Here the CDR3 DNA reads TGTGCCAGCCTACTCGGCGGCTCTGGAAACACCATATATTTT. Protein sequence: CASLLGGSGNTIYF. The rearrangement uses TRBV6-1 and TRBJ1-3; no clear D gene. The germline V gene has CDR1 MNHNS and CDR2 SASEGT. V dropped 8 bases and J dropped 0 bases, with 11 bases sitting between them. This CDR3 spans 14 amino acids.

This rearrangement joins TRBV10-3 to TRBJ1-2; D gene ambiguous. Germline lookup yields CDR1 ENHRY and CDR2 SYGVKD. V gave up 2 bases and J gave up 0 bases, with 10 bases separating them. The CDR3 is made up of 15 amino acids. The CDR3 reads CAISEGPAANYGYTF. The CDR3 region has the DNA TGTGCCATCAGTGAGGGACCAGCAGCTAACTATGGCTACACCTTC.

The chain couples TRBV7-6 to TRBJ2-7; D perhaps matches TRBD1 (5 bases). The CDR3 is 13 amino acids. V lost 3 bases and J 5 bases, leaving 11 bases between the germline ends. Germline V lookup: CDR1 SGHVS, CDR2 FNYEAQ. The CDR3 DNA is TGTGCCAGCAGCTTCGCAGGGCCCGACGAGCAGTACTTC. Translating it yields CASSFAGPDEQYF.

This chain links TRBV2 with TRBJ2-2; TRBD2 aligns across 11 bases. Germline CDR1 SNHLY, CDR2 FYNNEI. This CDR3 is built from 15 residues. V lost 4 bases, J lost 7 bases, and 5 bases stayed unmatched. Here the CDR3 DNA reads TGTGCCAGCAGTGCATTAGCGGGGGGGTTCGGGGAGCTGTTTTTT. This encodes CASSALAGGFGELFF.

The rearrangement links TRBV5-1 to TRBJ2-5, with TRBD1 as a possible D gene (5 bases). Trimming removed 5 bases from V and 2 bases from J, with 13 bases in between. Germline CDR1 and CDR2: SGHRS and YFSETQ. CDR3 length: 14 residues. The CDR3 spells CASSGAVRQETQYF. CDR3 DNA sequence: TGCGCCAGCAGTGGGGCCGTGCGTCAAGAGACCCAGTACTTC.

The gene calls are TRBV27 and TRBJ1-3; D uncertain. The CDR3 spans 14 residues. Between the trimmed V and J ends, which lost 6 bases and 0 bases, there was a span of 9 bases. CDR1 is MNHEY, CDR2 SMNVEV, per germline (reference sequence). The CDR3 region has the DNA TGTGCCAGCAGAACAACACGCTCTGGAAACACCATATATTTT. The encoded protein is CASRTTRSGNTIYF.

This chain joins TRBV29-1 and TRBJ1-5, with D unclear. Germline CDR1 SQVTM, CDR2 ANQGSEA. There are 12 residues in the CDR3. Trimming removed 4 bases from V and 4 bases from J, with 8 bases in between. This CDR3 is CSVGTGNQPQHF. The CDR3 coding sequence is TGCAGCGTTGGGACGGGGAATCAGCCCCAGCATTTT.

The V and J genes are TRBV7-2 and TRBJ2-5; 8 bases fit TRBD2. The length of the CDR3 is 15 residues. CDR1 and CDR2 (germline): SGHTA, FQGNSA. V trimming: 3 bases; J trimming: 3 bases; junction bases outside the gene matches: 6. CDR3 DNA: TGTGCCAGCAGCTTCATGGAAGCGGGGGAAGAGACCCAGTACTTC. It codes for CASSFMEAGEETQYF.

The chain couples TRBV11-2 to TRBJ2-3, with 11 bases lining up with TRBD2. Germline CDR1 and CDR2: SGHAT and FQNNGV. J gave up 7 bases and V 8 bases, and 14 bases lay outside the gene matches. The CDR3 loop spans 16 amino acids. The CDR3 DNA follows: TGTGCCAGCGCACGCCCGGGACTAGCGGAAAGGAATACGCAGTATTTT. Protein product: CASARPGLAERNTQYF.

The genes are TRBV3-1 and TRBJ2-7, with a possible D match to TRBD1 (5 bases). CDR3 length: 11 amino acids. The V gene lost 8 bases and the J gene lost 5 bases, with 10 bases spanning the gap. Germline CDR1 and CDR2: LGHDT and YNNKEL (reference sequence). The CDR3 nucleotides read TGTGCCAGCGGTCCAGGGAACGAGCAGTACTTC. Its protein product is CASGPGNEQYF.

The chain recombines TRBV30 with TRBJ2-7; 10 nucleotides align to TRBD1. The V segment lost 8 bases and the J segment 7 bases; nucleotides outside the gene matches: 11. This CDR3 has 13 amino acids. CDR1 and CDR2 (germline): GTSNPN, SVGIG (reference sequence). The CDR3 is CAGGQGPPWEQYF. DNA of the CDR3: TGTGCCGGGGGACAGGGGCCCCCGTGGGAGCAGTACTTC.

This chain joins TRBV29-1 and TRBJ2-1; possible D gene TRBD2, 6 bases. Germline CDR1 and CDR2: SQVTM and ANQGSEA. The CDR3 is 14 residues long. V was clipped by 4 bases and J by 3 bases, with 13 bases between them. CDR3 in DNA: TGCAGCGTTGCAGTTAGGCGGGACTACAATGAGCAGTTCTTC. Amino acid sequence: CSVAVRRDYNEQFF.

The chain links TRBV20-1 to TRBJ2-1, with a weak D call TRBD2 (6 bases). This CDR3 contains 15 residues. Trimming removed 5 bases from V and 5 bases from J, with 19 bases in between. From germline, CDR1 is DFQATT and CDR2 SNEGSKA (reference sequence). CDR3 coding DNA: TGCAGTGCTCCGGGGAGGTCCCCCCGGCACAATGAGCAGTTCTTC. Amino acids: CSAPGRSPRHNEQFF.

V is TRBV4-2 and J is TRBJ2-5; D possibly uses TRBD1 or TRBD2 (6 bases each). CDR3 size: 16 residues. Looked up from germline, CDR1 is LGHNA and CDR2 is YNFKEQ. Deletions cut 1 base from V and 5 bases from J, with 17 bases between. For the CDR3, the DNA is TGTGCCAGCAGCCAAGGTAGTAAAGGGGGAGGCGAGACCCAGTACTTC. It specifies CASSQGSKGGGETQYF.

The table lists this clonotype with a count of one. V gene TRBV30 combines with J gene TRBJ2-4; D remains ambiguous. V was shortened by 4 bases and J by 0 bases, with 10 bases between the two germline ends. CDR1 GTSNPN and CDR2 SVGIG come from the germline V gene (reference sequence). The CDR3 extends over 14 amino acids. The CDR3 bases are TGTGCCTGGACTCGCGTACTAGCCAAAAACATTCAGTACTTC. This encodes CAWTRVLAKNIQYF. The whole variable domain, filled in from reference TRBV30 and TRBJ2-4, reads SQTIHQWPATLVQPVGSPLSLECTVEGTSNPNLYWYRQAAGRGLQLLFYSVGIGQISSEVPQNLSASRPQDRQFILSSKKLLLSDSGFYLCAWTRVLAKNIQYFGAGTRLSVL.

Note on this clonotype: One end of the junction fails to match germline, which may point to a read error. The rearrangement links TRBV11-1 to TRBJ1-5; D unclear. CDR1 is SGHAT and CDR2 is FQDESV in the germline V gene (reference sequence). CDR3 length equals 11 residues. The CDR3 is CASSLVQPQHF. CDR3 bases: TGTGCCAGCAGTTTAGTTCAGCCCCAGCATTTT.

This chain joins TRBV27 and TRBJ2-4, with 8 bases identical to TRBD1. J was trimmed by 4 bases and V by 8 bases; bases with no gene match: 10. Germline-derived CDR1 and CDR2 are MNHEY and SMNVEV (reference sequence). The CDR3 extends over 15 amino acids. In DNA, the CDR3 is TGTGCCAGCTCCGGGACAGGTGGGAGGAAAAACATTCAGTACTTC. As protein: CASSGTGGRKNIQYF.

This clonotype was seen once. The rearrangement joins TRBV19 to TRBJ1-2; 8 nucleotides align to TRBD1. The CDR3 runs 15 residues. The germline V gene has CDR1 LNHDA and CDR2 SQIVND (reference sequence). V lost 4 bases, J lost 4 bases, and 8 bases stayed unmatched. In DNA form, the CDR3 reads TGTGCCAGTAGTAAGGAACAGGGGGGACGCTATGGCTACACCTTC. Its protein is CASSKEQGGRYGYTF. The full variable domain, its missing parts supplied by reference TRBV19 and TRBJ1-2, is DGGITQSPKYLFRKEGQNVTLSCEQNLNHDAMYWYRQDPGQGLRLIYYSQIVNDFQKGDIAEGYSVSREKKESFPLTVTSAQKNPTAFYLCASSKEQGGRYGYTFGSGTRLTVV.

The rearrangement uses TRBV7-2 and TRBJ2-1, with 7 bases aligning to TRBD2. The CDR3 is 15 residues long. CDR1 is SGHTA, CDR2 FQGNSA, per germline. The V gene end was trimmed by 2 bases and the J gene end by 4 bases; junction bases not matched to a gene: 5. In DNA form, the CDR3 reads TGTGCCAGCAGCTTACGTCTAGCGGCATACAATGAGCAGTTCTTC. Translating gives CASSLRLAAYNEQFF. Full variable domain (remainder filled in from reference TRBV7-2 and TRBJ2-1): GAGVSQSPSNKVTEKGKDVELRCDPISGHTALYWYRQSLGQGLEFLIYFQGNSAPDKSGLPSDRFSAERTGGSVSTLTIQRTQQEDSAVYLCASSLRLAAYNEQFFGPGTRLTVL.

V is TRBV18 and J is TRBJ2-2; the match to TRBD2 covers 8 bases. Per the germline V gene, CDR1 is KGHSH and CDR2 is LQKENI. This CDR3 is built from 16 residues. V trimming: 6 bases; J trimming: 7 bases; junction bases outside the gene matches: 13. CDR3 protein: CASSRGAGEAIGELFF. The CDR3 DNA reads as TGTGCCAGCTCTCGTGGAGCGGGGGAGGCAATCGGGGAGCTGTTTTTT.

The chain combines TRBV5-8 with TRBJ2-3, with 7 positions matching TRBD1. The J segment lost 0 bases and the V segment lost 4 bases, leaving 2 bases of the junction unmatched. Germline values: CDR1 SGHTS, CDR2 YDEGEE. CDR3 size: 14 residues. CDR3 in DNA: TGTGCCAGCAGCCCGGACAGGAGCACAGATACGCAGTATTTT. This gives the protein CASSPDRSTDTQYF.